The 21 T cell receptor beta chains in this list originate from one sample, sequenced in a study of cytomegalovirus exposure and HLA in healthy donors. 13 Jbeta primers and 60 Vbeta primers were used for the PCR. The table came from immunoSEQ multiplex PCR; TCRdb's copy has only in-frame clones and leaves some out. In total, the table holds under 70,000 clones. Sequencing was done on a sample of PBMCs. These receptors were obtained from a man in his forties or fifties in good health and CMV-seropositive.

V gene TRBV28 combines with J gene TRBJ1-1; no firm D call. The V gene's germline CDR1 is MDHEN and CDR2 SYDVKM. This CDR3 has 11 amino acids. V lost 6 bases to trimming and J lost 10 bases, with 12 bases between them. CDR3 loop: CASRRSLGAFF. CDR3 DNA: TGTGCCAGCAGGAGGTCCTTGGGAGCTTTCTTT.

The J gene is TRBJ1-5, the V gene TRBV6-1; no reliable D call. CDR3 length equals 15 residues. Trimming removed 0 bases at V and 1 base at J, with 7 bases between. Germline V gene sequence: CDR1 MNHNS, CDR2 SASEGT. The CDR3 bases are TGTGCCAGCAGTGAAGCTGGTCAGAGCAATCAGCCCCAGCATTTT. Translated: CASSEAGQSNQPQHF.

This chain links TRBV29-1 with TRBJ2-5; perhaps TRBD2 as D (5 bases). Germline loops: CDR1 SQVTM, CDR2 ANQGSEA. The ends were cut back, 1 base at V and 5 bases at J, with 11 bases in the middle. The CDR3 has 13 residues. The CDR3 reads CSVEASIAETQYF. In nucleotides, the CDR3 is TGCAGCGTTGAAGCCTCGATAGCGGAGACCCAGTACTTC.

The chain links TRBV5-1 to TRBJ2-5, with D possibly TRBD2 on 5 matching bases. The CDR3 loop spans 15 amino acids. Germline V gene data show CDR1 as SGHRS and CDR2 as YFSETQ. The ends were cut back, 2 bases at V and 5 bases at J, with 16 bases in the middle. The CDR3 here is CASSFGGPLGETQYF. Here the CDR3 DNA reads TGCGCCAGCAGCTTTGGTGGCCCACTAGGCGAGACCCAGTACTTC.

The CDR3 DNA follows: TGTGCCAGCAGGGGCCCTGGCCCCACAGATACGCAGTATTTT. Translation: CASRGPGPTDTQYF. V gene TRBV2 combines with J gene TRBJ2-3; D not certain. Trimming took off 6 bases at V and 2 bases at J, with 12 bases between the two ends. CDR1 SNHLY and CDR2 FYNNEI come from the germline V gene. This CDR3 contains 14 residues. The variable domain in full, with the rest retrieved from reference TRBV2 and TRBJ2-3, is EPEVTQTPSHQVTQMGQEVILRCVPISNHLYFYWYRQILGQKVEFLVSFYNNEISEKSEIFDDQFSVERPDGSNFTLKIRSTKLEDSAMYFCASRGPGPTDTQYFGPGTRLTVL.

The V and J genes are TRBV11-2 and TRBJ2-7; D possibly corresponds to TRBD2 (5 bases). Looked up from germline, CDR1 is SGHAT and CDR2 is FQNNGV. CDR3 length equals 14 residues. V gave up 3 bases and J gave up 2 bases, with 11 bases separating them. The CDR3 DNA is TGTGCCAGCAGCTTTGAACCGGGGACCTACGAGCAGTACTTC. Translated, it gives CASSFEPGTYEQYF. The full variable domain, its missing parts supplied by reference TRBV11-2 and TRBJ2-7, is EAGVAQSPRYKIIEKRQSVAFWCNPISGHATLYWYQQILGQGPKLLIQFQNNGVVDDSQLPKDRFSAERLKGVDSTLKIQPAKLEDSAVYLCASSFEPGTYEQYFGPGTRLTVT.

This chain links TRBV11-2 with TRBJ2-7; TRBD2 agrees at 9 bases. V lost 0 bases and J lost 3; bases outside the gene matches: 3. The CDR3 covers 15 residues. Germline values: CDR1 SGHAT, CDR2 FQNNGV. The CDR3: CASSLEVSGSYEQYF. DNA for the CDR3: TGTGCCAGCAGCTTAGAGGTTAGCGGGAGCTACGAGCAGTACTTC.

The chain combines TRBV7-9 with TRBJ2-7; D is perhaps TRBD2 (7 bases). The CDR3 length is 13 residues. In germline, CDR1 is SEHNR, CDR2 FQNEAQ (reference sequence). V was cut by 3 bases and J by 7 bases, with 13 bases left in between. The CDR3 DNA reads TGTGCCAGCAGCTTTGGGGGGGCTGGGGAGCAGTACTTC. It yields the protein CASSFGGAGEQYF.

The gene calls are TRBV7-3 and TRBJ1-6; tentative D call: TRBD1 (5 bases). There are 14 residues in the CDR3. From germline, CDR1 is SGHTA and CDR2 FQGTGA. The V end lost 5 bases, the J end lost 10 bases, and 15 bases lay between the germline ends. In nucleotides, the CDR3 is TGTGCCAGCAGCCTCGCGGGGGGTAGCTCACCCCTCCACTTT. As protein: CASSLAGGSSPLHF.

The chain is built from TRBV4-2 and TRBJ2-1, with 8 bases fitting TRBD2. J lost 5 bases, V lost 1 base, and 10 bases had no gene match. This CDR3 comprises 17 residues. Per the germline V gene, CDR1 is LGHNA and CDR2 is YNFKEQ. The CDR3 coding sequence is TGTGCCAGCAGCCAAGGGCGAGCGGGGGCCGGGGACAATGAGCAGTTCTTC. Translated, it gives CASSQGRAGAGDNEQFF.

The rearrangement joins TRBV6-5 to TRBJ2-3; 10 positions match TRBD2. This CDR3 spans 15 amino acids. Germline values: CDR1 MNHEY, CDR2 SVGAGI. With 4 bases clipped from V and 2 bases from J, the junction kept 3 bases outside the gene matches. The CDR3 region has the DNA TGTGCCAGCAGTTCTAGCGGGAGTTACACAGATACGCAGTATTTT. Protein: CASSSSGSYTDTQYF.

The V and J genes are TRBV28 and TRBJ2-7; perhaps TRBD2 as D (5 bases). This CDR3 has 13 amino acids. Germline V gene sequence: CDR1 MDHEN, CDR2 SYDVKM. V lost 10 bases to trimming and J lost 2 bases, with 15 bases between them. The CDR3 protein is CATLGSVPYEQYF. DNA of the CDR3: TGTGCCACCCTGGGTAGCGTGCCCTACGAGCAGTACTTC.

The CDR3 DNA sequence: TGTGCCAGCAGCCAAGGAGGGCGGTACGAGCAGTACTTC. Translation: CASSQGGRYEQYF. The chain combines TRBV4-2 with TRBJ2-7; tentative D call: TRBD2 (5 bases). The CDR3 is 13 amino acids. The germline V gene encodes CDR1 LGHNA and CDR2 YNFKEQ. Trimming took 1 base from V and 4 from J, leaving 8 bases between them.

DNA of the CDR3: TGTGCCATCAGTGAGTCGCCGACAACCGGGGAGCTGTTTTTT. Protein sequence: CAISESPTTGELFF. This chain links TRBV10-3 with TRBJ2-2, with D unclear. The ends were cut back, 0 bases at V and 5 bases at J, with 7 bases in the middle. Germline V CDR1 and CDR2: ENHRY, SYGVKD. There are 14 residues in the CDR3.

V gene TRBV5-1 combines with J gene TRBJ1-2; 8 bases align to TRBD1. Unmatched junction bases numbered 5, after V lost 0 bases and J lost 10 bases. Germline loops: CDR1 SGHRS, CDR2 YFSETQ. The CDR3 is 13 amino acids. This CDR3 reads CASSLGGQGPYTF. CDR3 DNA sequence: TGCGCCAGCAGCTTGGGCGGACAGGGTCCCTACACCTTC.

This chain connects TRBV7-9 to TRBJ1-1; D ambiguous. Trimming took off 4 bases at V and 1 base at J, with 10 bases between the two ends. CDR1 SEHNR and CDR2 FQNEAQ come from the germline V gene (reference sequence). The CDR3 loop spans 14 amino acids. The CDR3 region has the DNA TGTGCCAGCAGCTCCCAGGACTGGAACACTGAAGCTTTCTTT. As protein: CASSSQDWNTEAFF.

The CDR3 DNA follows: TGCGCCAGCAGCTCACTCGCGGGAAGTACTGAAGCTTTCTTT. It translates to CASSSLAGSTEAFF. V and J are TRBV4-1 and TRBJ1-1; no clear D gene. V lost 5 bases and J lost 5, with 15 bases in between. The germline V gene has CDR1 MGHRA and CDR2 YSYEKL. The CDR3 extends over 14 amino acids.

The gene calls are TRBV6-5 and TRBJ1-2; 12 nucleotides align to TRBD1. Germline CDR1 is MNHEY and CDR2 is SVGAGI. The ends lost 2 bases at V and 6 bases at J; junction bases unmatched: 4. CDR3 length: 15 residues. The CDR3 loop reads CASSYGTGGRNGYTF. As DNA, the CDR3 is TGTGCCAGCAGTTACGGGACAGGGGGCCGTAATGGCTACACCTTC.

The chain combines TRBV4-3 with TRBJ1-2, with 8 bases fitting TRBD1. Germline CDR1 LGHNA, CDR2 YSLEER. The CDR3 spans 15 residues. Unmatched junction bases numbered 7, after V lost 1 base and J lost 6 bases. CDR3 nucleotide sequence: TGCGCCAGCAGCCAAGCGGCGCAGGGGGCGGATGGCTACACCTTC. It codes for CASSQAAQGADGYTF.

The rearrangement uses TRBV2 and TRBJ1-2; 7 nucleotides match TRBD1. Germline assignment: CDR1 SNHLY and CDR2 FYNNEI. CDR3 length: 15 residues. V trimming: 5 bases; J trimming: 6 bases; junction bases outside the gene matches: 12. In DNA form, the CDR3 reads TGTGCCAGCAGTAAGACGAGACAGGGTTTGGATGGCTACACCTTC. The encoded protein is CASSKTRQGLDGYTF.

This chain joins TRBV4-3 and TRBJ1-1, with D possibly TRBD1 on 5 matching bases. Germline V CDR1 and CDR2: LGHNA, YSLEER. This CDR3 comprises 15 residues. The ends were cut back, 2 bases at V and 3 bases at J, with 13 bases in the middle. This CDR3 is CASSQPNRQYTEAFF. CDR3 sequence (DNA): TGCGCCAGCAGCCAACCGAATCGACAGTACACTGAAGCTTTCTTT.